What follows are 4 T cell receptor beta chains derived from one specimen sequenced in a study of blood T cell repertoires in COVID-19. Clones were read by immunoSEQ multiplex PCR, and TCRdb kept only the in-frame ones, dropping some. In the table there are around 120,000 clones, around 81% of which are singletons. Sequenced material: peripheral blood. The receptor source for this set is a man between 65 and 85 years old with acute or convalescent COVID-19.

The chain employs TRBV5-4 and TRBJ1-1; TRBD1 aligns across 9 bases. The length of the CDR3 is 16 residues. Germline CDR1 reads SGHNT; CDR2 reads YYREEE (reference sequence). Losses at the gene ends were 1 base for V and 3 bases for J; bases not matched to a gene: 7. The CDR3 is CASSLYRGQVYTEAFF. The CDR3 DNA sequence: TGTGCCAGCAGCTTGTACAGGGGGCAAGTGTACACTGAAGCTTTCTTT.

In DNA, the CDR3 is TGTGCCAGCAACACCGGGGGGCAATACTACGAGCAGTACTTC. As protein: CASNTGGQYYEQYF. The chain has TRBV9 and TRBJ2-7; TRBD2 might be the D (7 bases). Germline values: CDR1 SGDLS, CDR2 YYNGEE. With 6 bases removed from V and 3 bases from J, the gap between germline ends came to 16 bases. The CDR3 spans 14 residues.

This chain joins TRBV2 and TRBJ1-3, with no clear D. CDR3 size: 13 residues. Deletions cut 6 bases from V and 0 bases from J, with 6 bases between. Germline V gene data show CDR1 as SNHLY and CDR2 as FYNNEI. CDR3 loop: CASRGASGNTIYF. The CDR3 DNA follows: TGTGCCAGCAGGGGCGCCTCTGGAAACACCATATATTTT.

The chain couples TRBV25-1 to TRBJ1-2; tentative D call: TRBD1 (6 bases). V was trimmed by 6 bases and J by 6 bases, leaving 14 bases between them. The CDR3 sequence is 13 residues long. Looked up from germline, CDR1 is MGHDK and CDR2 is SYGVNS. DNA for the CDR3: TGTGCCAGCAGGGGGTTAGGGGGAGATGGCTACACCTTC. Protein product: CASRGLGGDGYTF.